Detailed here is one TCR beta chain. The CDR3 has 15 amino acids. V lost 0 bases and J 4 bases, leaving 15 bases between the germline ends. The germline V gene has CDR1 GTSNPN and CDR2 SVGIG (reference sequence). This record belongs to a study of blood T cell repertoires in COVID-19. Study at large: T cells, B-cell-depleted T cells, or PBMCs supplied cDNA or gDNA.

Generated by immunoSEQ multiplex PCR, the TCRdb table keeps only in-frame clones and is missing some. The sample includes roughly 200,000 clones, approximately 80% of them seen just once. The chain recombines TRBV30 with TRBJ1-1, with D hard to call. The sequence was collected from a woman aged 80 or over with active or convalescent COVID-19. The sequencing input was peripheral blood. CDR3 nucleotide sequence: TGTGCCTGGAGTGTACCGGGGAGCTCGGGCACTGAAGCTTTCTTT. Residues: CAWSVPGSSGTEAFF. Full variable domain (missing parts from reference TRBV30 and TRBJ1-1): SQTIHQWPATLVQPVGSPLSLECTVEGTSNPNLYWYRQAAGRGLQLLFYSVGIGQISSEVPQNLSASRPQDRQFILSSKKLLLSDSGFYLCAWSVPGSSGTEAFFGQGTRLTVV.